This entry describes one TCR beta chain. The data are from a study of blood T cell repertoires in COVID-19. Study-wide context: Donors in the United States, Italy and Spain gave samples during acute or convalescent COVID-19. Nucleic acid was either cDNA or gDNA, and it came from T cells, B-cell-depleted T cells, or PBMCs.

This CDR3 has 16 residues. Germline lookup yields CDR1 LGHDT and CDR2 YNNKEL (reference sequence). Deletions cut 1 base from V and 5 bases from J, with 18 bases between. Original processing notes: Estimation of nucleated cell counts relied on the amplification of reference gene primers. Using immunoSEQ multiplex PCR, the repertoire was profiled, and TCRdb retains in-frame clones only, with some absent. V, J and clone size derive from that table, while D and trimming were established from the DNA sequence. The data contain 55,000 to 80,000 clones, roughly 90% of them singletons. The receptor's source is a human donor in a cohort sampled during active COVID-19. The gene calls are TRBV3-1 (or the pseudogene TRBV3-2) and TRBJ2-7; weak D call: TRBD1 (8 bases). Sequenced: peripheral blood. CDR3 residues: CASSQVRPTGGDEQYF. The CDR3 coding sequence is TGTGCCAGCAGCCAAGTTCGGCCAACAGGGGGGGACGAGCAGTACTTC.